A single sample is the source of the 13 T cell receptor beta chains below, sequenced in a study of human T cells and chemical hapten exposure (dated by TCRdb to the early 2020s). The receptor library was made with RACE. TCRdb records NextSeq 500 as the sequencer. TCRdb handled the public reads itself, with Q25 trimming in fastp and clone calling in MiXCR, and kept productive beta chains. All rows with the same CDR3 protein become a single entry with the most common DNA and genes. This sample holds 50,000 to 70,000 distinct CDR3 sequences; 6% to 7% were observed only once. About 3.4% of the sample is taken by the ten largest. Interpreted using the paper, the time point label stands for: healthy volunteer bleed at 6 weeks. Unfractionated whole blood was collected in Tempus Blood RNA tubes, and total RNA was extracted from that blood. The specimen sequenced was whole blood. The receptors come from a female donor in good health. Some clones in this sample may be carry-over from other donors' samples.

This clonotype appeared many times. The chain has TRBV29-1 and TRBJ2-7; either TRBD1 or TRBD2 may supply D (5 bases each). CDR1 SQVTM and CDR2 ANQGSEA come from the germline V gene. The V gene lost 7 bases and the J gene lost 2 bases, with 21 bases spanning the gap. The CDR3 is made up of 15 amino acids. This CDR3 is CSAVGTSTPTYEQYF. The CDR3 DNA reads as TGCAGCGCCGTCGGGACCTCCACCCCAACCTACGAGCAGTACTTC.

The sample holds many counts of this clonotype. The genes are TRBV12-3 or TRBV12-4 and TRBJ2-3; no firm D call. V lost 8 bases, J lost 2 bases, and 11 bases lay in between. There are 13 residues in the CDR3. The CDR3 spells CASDGEFTDTQYF. Here the CDR3 DNA reads TGTGCCAGCGATGGGGAATTCACAGATACGCAGTATTTT.

In this sample, this clonotype turned up many times. The chain carries TRBV9 and TRBJ1-5, with a possible D match to TRBD1 (6 bases). The CDR3 consists of 14 residues. The V gene lost 3 bases and the J gene lost 6 bases, with 13 bases spanning the gap. Germline CDR1 and CDR2: SGDLS and YYNGEE. The CDR3 sequence is CASSGEGGPQPQHF. For the CDR3, the DNA is TGTGCCAGCAGCGGGGAGGGGGGCCCTCAGCCCCAGCATTTT. Full variable domain (rest looked up from reference TRBV9 and TRBJ1-5): DSGVTQTPKHLITATGQRVTLRCSPRSGDLSVYWYQQSLDQGLQFLIQYYNGEERAKGNILERFSAQQFPDLHSELNLSSLELGDSALYFCASSGEGGPQPQHFGDGTRLSIL.

The V and J genes are TRBV15 and TRBJ2-1, with D uncertain. The CDR3 sequence is 14 residues long. Deletions cut 0 bases from V and 4 bases from J, with 7 bases between. The germline CDR1 and CDR2 sequences are LNHNV and YYDKDF (reference sequence). The CDR3 protein is CATSRDLGYNEQFF. The DNA for the CDR3 is TGTGCCACCAGCAGAGATCTAGGGTACAATGAGCAGTTCTTC. Combining the CDR3 with reference TRBV15 and TRBJ2-1 gives the whole variable domain DAMVIQNPRYQVTQFGKPVTLSCSQTLNHNVMYWYQQKSSQAPKLLFHYYDKDFNNEADTPDNFQSRRPNTSFCFLDIRSPGLGDTAMYLCATSRDLGYNEQFFGPGTRLTVL.

This clonotype was seen at least ten times. V gene TRBV20-1 combines with J gene TRBJ2-3; TRBD2 matches 7 bases. Germline V lookup: CDR1 DFQATT, CDR2 SNEGSKA (reference sequence). J was trimmed by 6 bases and V by 5 bases; bases with no gene match: 2. The CDR3 extends over 11 amino acids. This chain's CDR3 is CSAGRVDTQYF. CDR3 coding DNA: TGCAGTGCTGGGAGGGTGGATACGCAGTATTTT.

This clonotype appeared many times. V and J are TRBV20-1 and TRBJ1-3; possible D gene TRBD1, 6 bases. The CDR3 sequence is 18 residues long. Germline V gene lookup returns CDR1 DFQATT and CDR2 SNEGSKA (reference sequence). V dropped 5 bases and J dropped 0 bases, with 23 bases sitting between them. The CDR3 here is CSASEDSVISLSGNTIYF. The CDR3 DNA is TGCAGTGCTTCCGAGGACAGCGTAATTTCCCTCTCTGGAAACACCATATATTTT.

This clonotype occurred many times. The V gene is TRBV29-1, the J gene TRBJ2-5; a possible D gene is TRBD1 (6 bases). Germline assignment: CDR1 SQVTM and CDR2 ANQGSEA. CDR3 length: 13 amino acids. V was shortened by 7 bases and J by 5 bases, with 17 bases between the two germline ends. CDR3 in amino acids: CSASRTDAETQYF. The CDR3 DNA reads TGCAGCGCCTCCCGGACAGATGCGGAGACCCAGTACTTC.

The rearrangement links TRBV20-1 to TRBJ2-2, with 10 bases fitting TRBD2. Germline V gene lookup returns CDR1 DFQATT and CDR2 SNEGSKA (reference sequence). The V segment lost 6 bases and the J segment 0 bases; nucleotides outside the gene matches: 10. CDR3 size: 17 residues. This chain's CDR3 is CSAPLTTSGANTGELFF. Written as DNA, the CDR3 is TGCAGTGCCCCCCTAACCACTAGCGGGGCGAACACCGGGGAGCTGTTTTTT.

This clonotype was picked up many times. The genes are TRBV2 and TRBJ2-6; 7 bases line up with TRBD2. CDR3 length: 15 residues. The germline CDR1 and CDR2 sequences are SNHLY and FYNNEI. V trimming: 6 bases; J trimming: 4 bases; junction bases outside the gene matches: 6. CDR3 in DNA: TGTGCCAGCAGCCTCGGGACTACCGGGGCCAACGTCCTGACTTTC. This translates into CASSLGTTGANVLTF. The full variable domain, completed using reference TRBV2 and TRBJ2-6, is EPEVTQTPSHQVTQMGQEVILRCVPISNHLYFYWYRQILGQKVEFLVSFYNNEISEKSEIFDDQFSVERPDGSNFTLKIRSTKLEDSAMYFCASSLGTTGANVLTFGAGSRLTVL.

This clonotype has at least ten counts. The J gene is TRBJ2-1, the V gene TRBV10-3; the match to TRBD2 covers 7 bases. From germline, CDR1 is ENHRY and CDR2 SYGVKD. This CDR3 region has 15 residues. Trimming at V came to 4 bases and at J to 5 bases, leaving 8 bases not matched to a gene. The CDR3, as DNA: TGTGCCATCAGTGCGGCTGGGACTACCGACAATGAGCAGTTCTTC. Its protein product is CAISAAGTTDNEQFF.

This clonotype was seen ten or more times. The J gene is TRBJ2-7, the V gene TRBV24-1; D may match TRBD1 or TRBD2 (5 bases each). The germline V gene encodes CDR1 KGHDR and CDR2 SFDVKD. This CDR3 has 13 amino acids. V was trimmed by 6 bases and J by 1 base, leaving 9 bases between them. The CDR3 region is CATSNGGSYEQYF. In nucleotides, the CDR3 is TGTGCCACCAGTAATGGGGGTTCCTACGAGCAGTACTTC.

This clonotype occurred many times. CDR3 region: CASSLGLDDEQFF. The CDR3 region has the DNA TGTGCCAGCAGCTTAGGTCTAGACGATGAGCAGTTCTTC. The rearrangement joins TRBV7-9 to TRBJ2-1; no clear D. Germline loops: CDR1 SEHNR, CDR2 FQNEAQ (reference sequence). Trimming cost V 1 base and J 8 bases, with 9 bases left between them. The CDR3 loop spans 13 amino acids. Full variable domain (missing parts from reference TRBV7-9 and TRBJ2-1): DTGVSQNPRHKITKRGQNVTFRCDPISEHNRLYWYRQTLGQGPEFLTYFQNEAQLEKSRLLSDRFSAERPKGSFSTLEIQRTEQGDSAMYLCASSLGLDDEQFFGPGTRLTVL.

This clonotype was picked up a small number of times. The chain uses TRBV19 and TRBJ1-1; D remains unclear. CDR3 length: 12 amino acids. Looked up from germline, CDR1 is LNHDA and CDR2 is SQIVND (reference sequence). Trimming removed 3 bases from V and 5 bases from J, with 7 bases in between. This CDR3 reads CASSIGETEAFF. The CDR3 coding sequence is TGTGCCAGTAGTATCGGGGAGACTGAAGCTTTCTTT.